This entry describes one T cell receptor (beta chain). The antigen remains unidentified. This record comes from a study of cytomegalovirus exposure and HLA in healthy donors. Broader study findings: Later analysis identified a missense DCLRE1C variant that was linked to TCR beta V- and J-gene trimming. TCR beta sequences numbering under 20,000 were associated with HLA alleles at 0.05 false discovery rate in a later analysis.

Primers for the PCR totalled 60 Vbeta and 13 Jbeta. Per the original data handling: Later analysis identified tens of millions of unique TCR beta chains, approximately 11 million shared. Sequenced by immunoSEQ multiplex PCR; TCRdb stores in-frame clones only, minus some. V and J calls and clone size are copied from that table; D and trimming were computed from the DNA. The sample lists 150,000 to 200,000 clones, over 65% occurring once. The sequenced sample consisted of PBMCs. This sequence originates from a woman aged 25 to 39 in good health and CMV-seronegative.

CDR3: CASSELTGPNYNEQFF. DNA of the CDR3: TGTGCCAGCAGTGAACTCACAGGCCCAAATTACAATGAGCAGTTCTTC. The V and J genes are TRBV25-1 and TRBJ2-1; weak D call: TRBD1 (5 bases). There are 16 residues in the CDR3. The V gene's germline CDR1 is MGHDK and CDR2 SYGVNS. The V end lost 2 bases, the J end lost 4 bases, and 15 bases lay between the germline ends.